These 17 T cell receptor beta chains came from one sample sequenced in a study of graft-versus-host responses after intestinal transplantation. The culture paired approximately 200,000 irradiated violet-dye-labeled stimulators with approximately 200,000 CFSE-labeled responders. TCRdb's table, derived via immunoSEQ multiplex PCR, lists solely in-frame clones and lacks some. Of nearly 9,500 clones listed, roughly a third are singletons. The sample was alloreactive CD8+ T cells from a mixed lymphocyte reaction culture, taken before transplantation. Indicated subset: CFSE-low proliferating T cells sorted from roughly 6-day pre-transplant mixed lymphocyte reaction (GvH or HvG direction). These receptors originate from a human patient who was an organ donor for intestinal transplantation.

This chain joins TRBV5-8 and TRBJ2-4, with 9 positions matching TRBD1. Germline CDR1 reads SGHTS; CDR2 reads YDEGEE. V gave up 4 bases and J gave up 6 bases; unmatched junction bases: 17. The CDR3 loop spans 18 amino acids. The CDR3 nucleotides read TGTGCCAGCAGCCCCCGGAGGAGCTGGGACAGGGCTGCAAACATTCAGTACTTC. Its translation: CASSPRRSWDRAANIQYF.

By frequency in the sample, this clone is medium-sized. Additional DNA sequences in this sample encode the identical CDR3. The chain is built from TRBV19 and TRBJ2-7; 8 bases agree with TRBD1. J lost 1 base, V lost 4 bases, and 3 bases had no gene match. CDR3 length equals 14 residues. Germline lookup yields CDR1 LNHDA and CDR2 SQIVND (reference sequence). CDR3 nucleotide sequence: TGTGCCAGTAGTAGCGGGACAGGATCCTACGAGCAGTACTTC. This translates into CASSSGTGSYEQYF.

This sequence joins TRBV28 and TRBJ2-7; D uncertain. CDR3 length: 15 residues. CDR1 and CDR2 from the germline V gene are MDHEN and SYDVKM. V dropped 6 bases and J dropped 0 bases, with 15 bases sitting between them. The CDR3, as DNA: TGTGCCAGCAGCCGTCCTTTGGGCTACTCCTACGAGCAGTACTTC. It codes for CASSRPLGYSYEQYF. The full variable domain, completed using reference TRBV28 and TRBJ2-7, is DVKVTQSSRYLVKRTGEKVFLECVQDMDHENMFWYRQDPGLGLRLIYFSYDVKMKEKGDIPEGYSVSREKKERFSLILESASTNQTSMYLCASSRPLGYSYEQYFGPGTRLTVT.

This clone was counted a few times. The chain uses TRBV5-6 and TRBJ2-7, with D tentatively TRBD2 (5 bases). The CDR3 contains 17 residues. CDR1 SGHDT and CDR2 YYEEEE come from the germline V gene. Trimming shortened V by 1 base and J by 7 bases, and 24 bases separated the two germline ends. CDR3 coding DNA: TGTGCCAGCAGCTTGTTCTTAGGAAAACGACTACGTTTGGAGCAGTACTTC. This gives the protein CASSLFLGKRLRLEQYF. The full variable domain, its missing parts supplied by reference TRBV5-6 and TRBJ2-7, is DAGVTQSPTHLIKTRGQQVTLRCSPKSGHDTVSWYQQALGQGPQFIFQYYEEEERQRGNFPDRFSGHQFPNYSSELNVNALLLGDSALYLCASSLFLGKRLRLEQYFGPGTRLTVT.

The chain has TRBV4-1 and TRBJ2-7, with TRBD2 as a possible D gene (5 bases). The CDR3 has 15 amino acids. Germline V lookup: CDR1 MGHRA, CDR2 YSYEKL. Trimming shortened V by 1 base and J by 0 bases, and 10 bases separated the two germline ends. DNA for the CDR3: TGCGCCAGCAGCCAAGTTCCGGGGAGCTCCTACGAGCAGTACTTC. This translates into CASSQVPGSSYEQYF.

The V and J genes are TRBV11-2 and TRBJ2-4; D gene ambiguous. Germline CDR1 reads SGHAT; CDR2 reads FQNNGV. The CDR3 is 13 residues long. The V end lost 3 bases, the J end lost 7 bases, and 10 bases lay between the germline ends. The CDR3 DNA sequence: TGTGCCAGCAGCTTGGCCCAGAACAACATTCAGTACTTC. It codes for CASSLAQNNIQYF. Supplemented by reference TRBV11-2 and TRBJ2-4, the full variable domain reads EAGVAQSPRYKIIEKRQSVAFWCNPISGHATLYWYQQILGQGPKLLIQFQNNGVVDDSQLPKDRFSAERLKGVDSTLKIQPAKLEDSAVYLCASSLAQNNIQYFGAGTRLSVL.

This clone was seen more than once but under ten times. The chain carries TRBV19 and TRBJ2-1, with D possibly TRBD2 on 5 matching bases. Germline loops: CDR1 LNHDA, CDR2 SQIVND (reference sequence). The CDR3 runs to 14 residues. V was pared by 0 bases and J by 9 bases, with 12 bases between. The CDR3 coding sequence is TGTGCCAGTAGTATAGATCCCCTTCGGGGTGAGCAGTTCTTC. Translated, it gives CASSIDPLRGEQFF.

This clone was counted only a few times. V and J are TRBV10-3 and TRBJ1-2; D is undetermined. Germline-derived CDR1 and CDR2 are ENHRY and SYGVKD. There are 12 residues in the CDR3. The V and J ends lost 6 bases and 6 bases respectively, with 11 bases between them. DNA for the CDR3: TGTGCCATCAGGTCACCCGGGGATGGCTACACCTTC. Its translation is CAIRSPGDGYTF.

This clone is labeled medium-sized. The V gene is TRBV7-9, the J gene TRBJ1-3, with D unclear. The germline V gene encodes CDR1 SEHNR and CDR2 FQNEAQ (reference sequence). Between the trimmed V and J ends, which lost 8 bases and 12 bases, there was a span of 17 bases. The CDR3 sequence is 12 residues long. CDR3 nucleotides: TGTGCCAGCCGTACGGGAGAAGCGAACATATATTTT. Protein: CASRTGEANIYF.

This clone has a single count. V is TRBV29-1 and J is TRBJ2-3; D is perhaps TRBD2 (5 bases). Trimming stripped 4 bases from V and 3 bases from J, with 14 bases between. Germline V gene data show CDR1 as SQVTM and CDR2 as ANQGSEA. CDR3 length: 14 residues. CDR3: CSVVVLAFTDTQYF. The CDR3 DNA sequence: TGCAGCGTTGTTGTGCTAGCTTTTACAGATACGCAGTATTTT.

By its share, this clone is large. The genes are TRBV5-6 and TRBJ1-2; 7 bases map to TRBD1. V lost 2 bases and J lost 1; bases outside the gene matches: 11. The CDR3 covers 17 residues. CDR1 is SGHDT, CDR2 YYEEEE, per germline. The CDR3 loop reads CASSFLLTGEINYGYTF. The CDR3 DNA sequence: TGTGCCAGCAGCTTCCTCCTTACAGGGGAAATTAACTATGGCTACACCTTC.

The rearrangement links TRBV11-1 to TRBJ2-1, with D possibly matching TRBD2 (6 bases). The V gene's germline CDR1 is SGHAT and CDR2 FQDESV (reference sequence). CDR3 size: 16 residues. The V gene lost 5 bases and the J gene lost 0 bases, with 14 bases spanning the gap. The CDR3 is CASSLSRGSSYNEQFF. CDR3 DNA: TGTGCCAGCAGCCTTTCACGGGGGAGCTCCTACAATGAGCAGTTCTTC.

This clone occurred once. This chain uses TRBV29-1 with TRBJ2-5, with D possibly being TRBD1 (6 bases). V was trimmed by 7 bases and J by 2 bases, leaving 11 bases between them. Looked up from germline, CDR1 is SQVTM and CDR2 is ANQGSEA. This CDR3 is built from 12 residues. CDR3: CSGGHIQETQYF. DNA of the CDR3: TGCAGCGGGGGGCATATTCAAGAGACCCAGTACTTC.

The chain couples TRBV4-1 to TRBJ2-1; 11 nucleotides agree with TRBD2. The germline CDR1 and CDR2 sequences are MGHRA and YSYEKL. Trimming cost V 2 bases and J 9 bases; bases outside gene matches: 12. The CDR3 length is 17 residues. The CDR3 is CASSQTHGLAGQLEQFF. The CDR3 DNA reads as TGCGCCAGCAGCCAAACTCACGGACTAGCGGGTCAACTTGAGCAGTTCTTC.

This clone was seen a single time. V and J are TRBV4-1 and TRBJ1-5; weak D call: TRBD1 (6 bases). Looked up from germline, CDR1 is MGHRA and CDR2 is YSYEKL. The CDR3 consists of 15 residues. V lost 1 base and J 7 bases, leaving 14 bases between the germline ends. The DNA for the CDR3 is TGCGCCAGCAGCCAAGTTCGGGGGGCGGGACAGCCCCAGCATTTT. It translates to CASSQVRGAGQPQHF.

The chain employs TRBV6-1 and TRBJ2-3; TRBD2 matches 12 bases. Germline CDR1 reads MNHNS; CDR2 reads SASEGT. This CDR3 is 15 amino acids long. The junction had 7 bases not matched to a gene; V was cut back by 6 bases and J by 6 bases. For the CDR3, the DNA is TGTGCCAGCAGCCCAACTAGCGGGGGGATGGATACGCAGTATTTT. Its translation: CASSPTSGGMDTQYF.

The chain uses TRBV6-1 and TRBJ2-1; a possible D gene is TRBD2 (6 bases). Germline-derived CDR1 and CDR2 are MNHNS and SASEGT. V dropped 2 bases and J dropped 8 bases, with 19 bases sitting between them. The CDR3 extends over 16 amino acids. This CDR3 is CASSESVGGVSDEQFF. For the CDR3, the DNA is TGTGCCAGCAGTGAAAGTGTTGGCGGGGTAAGCGATGAGCAGTTCTTC.